Shown below are 20 T cell receptor beta chains from a single sample sequenced in a study of CD8 T cells in ankylosing spondylitis. One entry per CDR3 protein, called by TCRdb with MiXCR from the 5' RACE reads. The table records around 250,000 distinct CDR3 sequences, under 20% of them present only once. The sequenced sample consisted of blood, either unsorted or a sorted T cell fraction (not recorded which). The receptors shown here come from a male donor with ankylosing spondylitis or in good health (not recorded which).

This clonotype was seen only a few times. This chain links TRBV7-8 with TRBJ1-1, with TRBD1 as a possible D gene (5 bases). The germline gives CDR1 SGHVS, CDR2 FQNEAQ. The V end lost 4 bases, the J end lost 1 base, and 10 bases lay between the germline ends. CDR3 size: 14 residues. The CDR3 DNA sequence: TGTGCCAGCAGCTCGCGACAGACGAACACTGAAGCTTTCTTT. It translates to CASSSRQTNTEAFF.

This sequence joins TRBV20-1 and TRBJ2-2; D gene unclear. The ends were cut back, 3 bases at V and 5 bases at J, with 7 bases in the middle. CDR1 is DFQATT, CDR2 SNEGSKA, per germline (reference sequence). The CDR3 sequence is 12 residues long. Written as DNA, the CDR3 is TGCAGTGCTAGCATCGGTACCGGGGAGCTGTTTTTT. Amino acids: CSASIGTGELFF.

This clonotype was observed a few times. The chain carries TRBV21-1 and TRBJ2-6; no check of the table's D call, TRBD1, against the DNA was made. TRBV21-1 is labeled a pseudogene. The CDR3 is 19 amino acids. The CDR3 loop is CASSKSRRQGVSGASVLTF. The CDR3 coding sequence is TGTGCCAGCAGCAAAAGCAGGAGACAGGGGGTATCTGGGGCCAGCGTCCTGACTTTC.

Remarks on this clonotype: An end of the junction differs from the germline gene, which may be a read error. The chain links TRBV12-3 or TRBV12-4 to TRBJ2-7; perhaps TRBD2 as D (6 bases). This CDR3 is 13 amino acids long. In DNA form, the CDR3 reads TGTGCCAGCAGTTTCGGGAGCTCCTACGAGGAGTACTTC. Its protein product is CASSFGSSYEEYF.

J is TRBJ2-1 and V is TRBV4-1; 8 bases are a match to TRBD2. Trimming removed 5 bases from V and 2 bases from J; junction bases left unmatched: 8. CDR3 size: 16 residues. Per germline, CDR1 MGHRA and CDR2 YSYEKL. CDR3 region: CASSYLAGSPYNEQFF. CDR3 DNA: TGCGCCAGCAGCTACTTAGCGGGGAGTCCCTACAATGAGCAGTTCTTC.

The chain has TRBV3-1 and TRBJ2-1; no clear D gene. CDR3 length equals 15 residues. CDR1 LGHDT and CDR2 YNNKEL come from the germline V gene (reference sequence). The V end was cut by 0 bases, the J end by 0 bases, with 6 bases between. The CDR3 DNA reads as TGTGCCAGCAGCCAAGAGGTCAGCTCCTACAATGAGCAGTTCTTC. Translation gives CASSQEVSSYNEQFF.

The V call is TRBV18, the J call TRBJ2-3, with D uncertain. The CDR3 spans 15 residues. Germline V gene lookup returns CDR1 KGHSH and CDR2 LQKENI. V lost 2 bases and J lost 3, with 12 bases in between. The CDR3 is CASSPIRAETDTQYF. The CDR3 DNA reads TGTGCCAGCTCACCAATCCGGGCCGAGACAGATACGCAGTATTTT.

The sample holds many counts of this clonotype. The germline gene is not matched at one end of the junction; a read error may be the cause. The chain combines TRBV7-6 with TRBJ2-3; D ambiguous. The V gene's germline CDR1 is SGHVS and CDR2 FNYEAQ. CDR3 size: 14 residues. The CDR3 DNA follows: TGTGCCAGCAGTTTAGGACCTAGCACAGATACGCAGTATTTT. It is translated as CASSLGPSTDTQYF.

Only a few counts were recorded for this clonotype. The chain recombines TRBV19 with TRBJ2-7; D uncertain. The CDR3 extends over 15 amino acids. Germline values: CDR1 LNHDA, CDR2 SQIVND (reference sequence). V dropped 0 bases and J dropped 0 bases, with 9 bases sitting between them. The CDR3 protein is CASSIEGKSSYEQYF. The CDR3 nucleotides read TGTGCCAGTAGTATAGAAGGCAAATCCTCCTACGAGCAGTACTTC.

J is TRBJ2-2 and V is TRBV12-3 or TRBV12-4, with TRBD2 matching over 11 bases. This CDR3 is built from 15 residues. V gave up 6 bases and J gave up 6 bases; unmatched junction bases: 6. CDR3 loop: CASSSGLAVSGELFF. In DNA, the CDR3 is TGTGCCAGCAGCTCGGGACTAGCGGTGTCCGGGGAGCTGTTTTTT.

The sample holds a few counts of this clonotype. The gene calls are TRBV6-5 and TRBJ2-2, with unresolved D. The CDR3 is 15 residues long. The V gene lost 2 bases and the J gene lost 5 bases, with 12 bases spanning the gap. Looked up from germline, CDR1 is MNHEY and CDR2 is SVGAGI. CDR3 sequence (DNA): TGTGCCAGCAGTTACCTTCCCCGGACGACCGGGGAGCTGTTTTTT. Its protein is CASSYLPRTTGELFF.

The chain joins TRBV11-2 to TRBJ2-3, with TRBD2 matching over 7 bases. Unmatched junction bases numbered 5, after V lost 2 bases and J lost 3 bases. The germline V gene encodes CDR1 SGHAT and CDR2 FQNNGV. This CDR3 has 15 amino acids. This CDR3 is CASSLNAGVTDTQYF. CDR3 coding DNA: TGTGCCAGCAGCTTAAATGCGGGAGTAACAGATACGCAGTATTTT.

The table lists this clonotype with a few counts. This rearrangement joins TRBV4-1 to TRBJ1-1, with 7 bases identical to TRBD1. The junction had 8 bases not matched to a gene; V was cut back by 3 bases and J by 4 bases. Per germline, CDR1 MGHRA and CDR2 YSYEKL. This CDR3 region has 15 residues. This CDR3 reads CASSHRDRVFTEAFF. The CDR3 nucleotides read TGCGCCAGCAGCCACCGCGACAGGGTATTCACTGAAGCTTTCTTT.

This sequence joins TRBV2 and TRBJ2-5; a possible D gene is TRBD1 (5 bases). V lost 9 bases to trimming and J lost 7 bases, with 15 bases between them. Germline CDR1 is SNHLY and CDR2 is FYNNEI. This CDR3 spans 12 amino acids. The chain's CDR3 is CARRTPMGTQYF. The CDR3 coding sequence is TGTGCCAGGCGGACACCTATGGGGACCCAGTACTTC.

The chain has TRBV19 and TRBJ2-1; no clear D. The CDR3 has 13 residues. Between the trimmed V and J ends, which lost 4 bases and 1 base, there was a span of 5 bases. Germline V lookup: CDR1 LNHDA, CDR2 SQIVND (reference sequence). As DNA, the CDR3 is TGTGCCAGTAGTAATTGGTCCTACAATGAGCAGTTCTTC. It is translated as CASSNWSYNEQFF. The full variable domain, in which reference TRBV19 and TRBJ2-1 provide the parts outside the CDR3, is DGGITQSPKYLFRKEGQNVTLSCEQNLNHDAMYWYRQDPGQGLRLIYYSQIVNDFQKGDIAEGYSVSREKKESFPLTVTSAQKNPTAFYLCASSNWSYNEQFFGPGTRLTVL.

The CDR3 DNA follows: TGTGCCACCAGTGATATAAAGGGGACCCAGTACTTC. It codes for CATSDIKGTQYF. The V call is TRBV24-1, the J call TRBJ2-5, with D hard to call. CDR3 length equals 12 residues. The V and J ends lost 3 bases and 7 bases respectively, with 8 bases between them. Germline CDR1 and CDR2: KGHDR and SFDVKD.

This clonotype was detected only a few times. The genes are TRBV29-1 and TRBJ2-3; D perhaps matches TRBD1 (6 bases). The CDR3 loop spans 14 amino acids. The V and J ends lost 3 bases and 2 bases respectively, with 12 bases between them. Germline CDR1 and CDR2: SQVTM and ANQGSEA. The CDR3 sequence is CSVDFGQNTDTQYF. The DNA for the CDR3 is TGCAGCGTTGATTTCGGACAGAACACAGATACGCAGTATTTT.

The chain joins TRBV28 to TRBJ2-3; D gene unclear. V was pared by 6 bases and J by 3 bases, with 19 bases between. The CDR3 sequence is 16 residues long. CDR1 MDHEN and CDR2 SYDVKM come from the germline V gene. CDR3 sequence reads: CASSPWGDKGTDTQYF. In DNA, the CDR3 is TGTGCCAGCAGCCCCTGGGGTGATAAAGGGACAGATACGCAGTATTTT.

Ten or more counts support this clonotype. This rearrangement joins TRBV6-1 to TRBJ2-7, with 10 bases lining up with TRBD2. The germline V gene has CDR1 MNHNS and CDR2 SASEGT. The CDR3 runs to 15 residues. V lost 2 bases to trimming and J lost 4 bases; unmatched junction nucleotides: 5. CDR3 loop: CASSESLAGAYEQYF. The CDR3 DNA reads TGTGCCAGCAGTGAATCGCTAGCGGGAGCTTACGAGCAGTACTTC.

This clonotype was seen a handful of times. The rearrangement links TRBV29-1 to TRBJ1-4; the D gene is possibly TRBD1 (6 bases). V was trimmed by 6 bases and J by 1 base, leaving 15 bases between them. The CDR3 totals 15 residues. Germline V gives CDR1 SQVTM, CDR2 ANQGSEA. CDR3 DNA sequence: TGCAGCGTGCGTTCAGGGGAAGGAACTAATGAAAAACTGTTTTTT. Its translation: CSVRSGEGTNEKLFF. Variable domain in full (rest from reference TRBV29-1 and TRBJ1-4): SAVISQKPSRDICQRGTSLTIQCQVDSQVTMMFWYRQQPGQSLTLIATANQGSEATYESGFVIDKFPISRPNLTFSTLTVSNMSPEDSSIYLCSVRSGEGTNEKLFFGSGTQLSVL.